These 20 T cell receptor beta chains were all obtained from the same sample, sequenced in a study of CD8+ T cells in alopecia areata. TCR sequencing used cDNA made by reverse transcription of extracted RNA. Profiling relied on immunoSEQ multiplex PCR, and the TCRdb table lists in-frame clones only, not all of them. Found here are 150,000 or so clones, roughly 50% of them singletons; the top ten hold 16%. As for treatment: oral pan-JAK inhibitor, 5-10 mg twice daily. The sequences come from CD4+ T cells sorted from blood, collected between weeks 55 and 65, from a patient treated with tofacitinib. The receptors stem from a human donor with alopecia areata.

This sequence joins TRBV5-5 and TRBJ2-5; D gene uncertain. The CDR3 consists of 12 residues. Germline V gene sequence: CDR1 SGHKS, CDR2 YYEKEE (reference sequence). Deletions cut 1 base from V and 12 bases from J, with 13 bases between. CDR3 sequence (DNA): TGTGCCAGCAGCTTGAGGTTCTCGGCAGAGTACTTC. Translation: CASSLRFSAEYF.

This clone occurred a few times. The rearrangement joins TRBV7-6 to TRBJ2-1; no definite D call. The CDR3 extends over 15 amino acids. The germline V gene has CDR1 SGHVS and CDR2 FNYEAQ. Trimming took 4 bases from V and 0 from J, leaving 10 bases between them. The CDR3 DNA follows: TGTGCCAGCAGCTCTTCCCAGAGCTCCTACAATGAGCAGTTCTTC. It codes for CASSSSQSSYNEQFF.

This chain connects TRBV7-6 to TRBJ2-5; D call uncertain. This CDR3 spans 14 amino acids. Germline lookup yields CDR1 SGHVS and CDR2 FNYEAQ. Trimming left V 5 bases short and J 4 bases short, with 14 bases between. Here the CDR3 reads CASSPGIWAETQYF. Here the CDR3 DNA reads TGTGCCAGCAGCCCCGGAATTTGGGCAGAGACCCAGTACTTC. Combining the CDR3 with reference TRBV7-6 and TRBJ2-5 gives the whole variable domain GAGVSQSPRYKVTKRGQDVALRCDPISGHVSLYWYRQALGQGPEFLTYFNYEAQQDKSGLPNDRFSAERPEGSISTLTIQRTEQRDSAMYRCASSPGIWAETQYFGPGTRLLVL.

This chain links TRBV6-5 with TRBJ1-2; TRBD1 is a possible D gene (5 bases). The CDR3 has 13 residues. Trimming took off 5 bases at V and 4 bases at J, with 11 bases between the two ends. The germline CDR1 and CDR2 sequences are MNHEY and SVGAGI. Here the CDR3 reads CASSPGTFYGYTF. CDR3 nucleotide sequence: TGTGCCAGCAGTCCAGGGACCTTCTATGGCTACACCTTC.

The chain recombines TRBV10-3 with TRBJ2-3; D is possibly TRBD2 (6 bases). CDR1 and CDR2 from the germline V gene are ENHRY and SYGVKD. This CDR3 is 16 amino acids long. V was clipped by 0 bases and J by 2 bases, with 12 bases between them. CDR3 region: CAISESSGGVTDTQYF. The CDR3, as DNA: TGTGCCATCAGTGAGTCTAGCGGCGGGGTCACAGATACGCAGTATTTT.

The chain recombines TRBV6-5 with TRBJ2-4; D possibly matches TRBD1 or TRBD2 (6 bases each). The CDR3 totals 15 residues. Germline CDR1 and CDR2: MNHEY and SVGAGI. V was cut by 2 bases and J by 5 bases, with 13 bases left in between. The CDR3 protein is CASSYGRGLENIQYF. In DNA form, the CDR3 reads TGTGCCAGCAGTTACGGCCGGGGGCTCGAAAACATTCAGTACTTC.

The CDR3 DNA follows: TGTGCCAGCACCCGGGTGGGGTTTAATGAGCAGTTCTTC. It yields the protein CASTRVGFNEQFF. The genes are TRBV2 and TRBJ2-1; D is uncertain. Germline assignment: CDR1 SNHLY and CDR2 FYNNEI. V was pared by 7 bases and J by 7 bases, with 14 bases between. The CDR3 loop spans 13 amino acids. The full variable domain, completed using reference TRBV2 and TRBJ2-1, is EPEVTQTPSHQVTQMGQEVILRCVPISNHLYFYWYRQILGQKVEFLVSFYNNEISEKSEIFDDQFSVERPDGSNFTLKIRSTKLEDSAMYFCASTRVGFNEQFFGPGTRLTVL.

This rearrangement joins TRBV7-6 to TRBJ1-1; 9 bases are shared with TRBD1. Trimming at V came to 6 bases and at J to 11 bases, leaving 4 bases not matched to a gene. Per the germline V gene, CDR1 is SGHVS and CDR2 is FNYEAQ. The CDR3 spans 11 residues. This chain's CDR3 is CASSPDRGAFF. CDR3 DNA sequence: TGTGCCAGCAGTCCCGACAGGGGGGCTTTCTTT.

This clone was seen just once. The chain carries TRBV15 and TRBJ1-4; no reliable D call. Germline CDR1 is LNHNV and CDR2 is YYDKDF (reference sequence). This CDR3 region has 13 residues. The V and J ends lost 7 bases and 13 bases respectively, with 19 bases between them. The DNA for the CDR3 is TGTGCCACCAAAGGCGATTGGCTTTCAGGACTGTTTTTT. As protein: CATKGDWLSGLFF.

The chain joins TRBV15 to TRBJ2-6; 8 bases match TRBD1. The CDR3 consists of 16 residues. The ends lost 1 base at V and 8 bases at J; junction bases unmatched: 7. Germline V gene data show CDR1 as LNHNV and CDR2 as YYDKDF (reference sequence). CDR3 DNA: TGTGCCACCAGCAGAGCCCCAGGGGGCGGTCCCAACGTCCTGACTTTC. Its protein product is CATSRAPGGGPNVLTF.

The table lists this clone with a few counts. This sequence joins TRBV6-1 and TRBJ2-2; D remains unclear. CDR1 is MNHNS, CDR2 SASEGT, per germline. Trimming shortened V by 2 bases and J by 6 bases, and 13 bases separated the two germline ends. CDR3 size: 15 residues. CDR3 nucleotide sequence: TGTGCCAGCAGTGAATTATCGTTGGGGTCCGGGGAGCTGTTTTTT. Protein product: CASSELSLGSGELFF.

This clone was counted a few times. Other DNA sequences in the same sample also yield this CDR3. The rearrangement joins TRBV29-1 to TRBJ1-2, with 10 bases identical to TRBD1. The CDR3 sequence is 12 residues long. The germline gives CDR1 SQVTM, CDR2 ANQGSEA. The V segment lost 6 bases and the J segment 6 bases; nucleotides outside the gene matches: 4. The CDR3, as DNA: TGCAGCGTCCGGACAGGGGGAGATGGCTACACCTTC. Its translation: CSVRTGGDGYTF.

The chain recombines TRBV30 with TRBJ1-2; 7 nucleotides match TRBD1. V gave up 0 bases and J gave up 8 bases; unmatched junction bases: 9. Germline-derived CDR1 and CDR2 are GTSNPN and SVGIG (reference sequence). The CDR3 is 14 amino acids. The CDR3 coding sequence is TGTGCCTGGAGTGTTACAATACTACAGGGGGGCTACACCTTC. Translated: CAWSVTILQGGYTF.

There are a few counts of this clone. The chain couples TRBV6-1 to TRBJ2-6; a possible D gene is TRBD1 (6 bases). The CDR3 is made up of 15 amino acids. Germline V lookup: CDR1 MNHNS, CDR2 SASEGT. V dropped 6 bases and J dropped 4 bases, with 13 bases sitting between them. The CDR3 nucleotides are TGTGCCAGCAGCCCGCAGGGGCTAGGGGCCAACGTCCTGACTTTC. Residues: CASSPQGLGANVLTF.

This chain uses TRBV5-1 with TRBJ1-6; D remains ambiguous. Germline loops: CDR1 SGHRS, CDR2 YFSETQ. Trimming cost V 0 bases and J 5 bases, with 6 bases left between them. This CDR3 spans 14 amino acids. Here the CDR3 DNA reads TGCGCCAGCAGCTTGGAGGGTAATAATTCACCCCTCCACTTT. Its protein is CASSLEGNNSPLHF.

The chain uses TRBV18 and TRBJ1-4; D possibly corresponds to TRBD1 (6 bases). CDR1 is KGHSH and CDR2 is LQKENI in the germline V gene. Trimming removed 5 bases from V and 1 base from J, with 11 bases in between. The CDR3 loop spans 15 amino acids. This CDR3 is CASSTGMVTNEKLFF. The CDR3 nucleotides read TGTGCCAGCTCAACAGGGATGGTAACTAATGAAAAACTGTTTTTT. Full variable domain (remainder filled in from reference TRBV18 and TRBJ1-4): NAGVMQNPRHLVRRRGQEARLRCSPMKGHSHVYWYRQLPEEGLKFMVYLQKENIIDESGMPKERFSAEFPKEGPSILRIQQVVRGDSAAYFCASSTGMVTNEKLFFGSGTQLSVL.

The V gene is TRBV5-1, the J gene TRBJ2-7; 10 positions match TRBD2. The germline V gene has CDR1 SGHRS and CDR2 YFSETQ. This CDR3 has 16 residues. The V segment lost 4 bases and the J segment 5 bases; nucleotides outside the gene matches: 12. The CDR3 DNA follows: TGCGCCAGCAGCCCTGAGGTCCCTAGCGGGGGTGACGAGCAGTACTTC. This sequence encodes CASSPEVPSGGDEQYF. Together with reference TRBV5-1 and TRBJ2-7, the CDR3 gives the full variable domain: KAGVTQTPRYLIKTRGQQVTLSCSPISGHRSVSWYQQTPGQGLQFLFEYFSETQRNKGNFPGRFSGRQFSNSRSEMNVSTLELGDSALYLCASSPEVPSGGDEQYFGPGTRLTVT.

V is TRBV27 and J is TRBJ1-2; 8 bases are shared with TRBD1. V dropped 5 bases and J dropped 5; count of bases not matched to a gene: 7. This CDR3 has 14 amino acids. Germline V gene sequence: CDR1 MNHEY, CDR2 SMNVEV (reference sequence). CDR3 sequence: CASSTGQGLYGYTF. The CDR3 coding sequence is TGTGCCAGCAGTACTGGACAGGGATTATATGGCTACACCTTC.

The chain combines TRBV11-3 with TRBJ2-7, with D unclear. The germline V gene has CDR1 SGHNT and CDR2 YENEEA. V was cut by 5 bases and J by 6 bases, with 14 bases left in between. This CDR3 comprises 13 residues. CDR3 sequence (DNA): TGTGCCAGCAGCCCCCGACCCTCGGGCGAGCAGTACTTC. Its protein is CASSPRPSGEQYF.

The chain carries TRBV9 and TRBJ1-2, with D hard to call. The length of the CDR3 is 13 residues. Trimming removed 4 bases from V and 4 bases from J, with 11 bases in between. The germline V gene has CDR1 SGDLS and CDR2 YYNGEE. CDR3 sequence: CASSLDGFYGYTF. CDR3 sequence (DNA): TGTGCCAGCAGCCTGGACGGATTCTATGGCTACACCTTC.